This TCR beta chain was recorded in a study of shared clonotypes between healthy human individuals. About the study: Aged between 18 and 49, the donors were two women and three men. Per donor, CD8 memory used one plate, CD8 naive used two, CD4 memory used three and CD4 naive used three.

The genomic DNA of each subset was split evenly across several immunoSEQ plates. Profiling relied on immunoSEQ multiplex PCR, and the TCRdb table lists in-frame clones only, not all of them. This sample has about 2.1 million clones, with 80% to 95% found just once. With respect to this clone: Additional DNA sequences in this sample encode the identical CDR3.

With 4 bases removed from V and 4 bases from J, the gap between germline ends came to 5 bases. Per the germline V gene, CDR1 is SEHNR and CDR2 is FQNEAQ (reference sequence). The CDR3 consists of 11 residues. Positively selected for CCR7, the CD45RO-negative cells used as naive CD8 cells excluded terminally differentiated effector memory CD45RA+ cells. Healthy HIV-negative adults with no recent acute infections or vaccinations were recruited as donors. This receptor was obtained from a man aged 18 to 29 in good health. Some clones in this sample may be carry-over from other donors' samples. The gene calls are TRBV7-9 and TRBJ2-7; D not certain. Sequences were obtained from naive CD8+ T cells from PBMCs. CDR3 nucleotide sequence: TGTGCCAGCAGCTCCAATTACGAGCAGTACTTC. This encodes CASSSNYEQYF.